A single sample is the source of the 23 T cell receptor beta chains below, sequenced in a study of cytomegalovirus exposure and HLA in healthy donors. The data were produced by immunoSEQ multiplex PCR, yet TCRdb's version contains in-frame clones alone and is incomplete. This sample has 180,000 or so clones, with approximately 90% found just once. The sequencing sample was made of PBMCs. The receptors stem from a woman between 25 and 40 years old in good health and CMV-seronegative.

The rearrangement uses TRBV4-1 and TRBJ2-7; D is unresolved. Germline CDR1 is MGHRA and CDR2 is YSYEKL. The CDR3 is 13 amino acids. V was clipped by 1 base and J by 2 bases, with 6 bases between them. CDR3: CASSQGLAYEQYF. The CDR3 DNA reads as TGCGCCAGCAGCCAAGGACTGGCCTACGAGCAGTACTTC.

The gene calls are TRBV29-1 and TRBJ2-7, with TRBD2 as a possible D gene (6 bases). The CDR3 totals 16 residues. In germline, CDR1 is SQVTM, CDR2 ANQGSEA. V lost 0 bases and J 0 bases, leaving 15 bases between the germline ends. CDR3 amino acids: CSVEDYEGGPSYEQYF. In DNA, the CDR3 is TGCAGCGTTGAAGATTATGAGGGAGGTCCCTCCTACGAGCAGTACTTC.

The chain recombines TRBV29-1 with TRBJ2-7; possibly TRBD1 for D (6 bases). This CDR3 is 14 amino acids long. CDR1 SQVTM and CDR2 ANQGSEA come from the germline V gene. The V gene lost 4 bases and the J gene lost 4 bases, with 17 bases spanning the gap. CDR3: CSVAQGRLFYEQYF. The CDR3 region has the DNA TGCAGCGTTGCGCAGGGGCGGCTCTTTTACGAGCAGTACTTC.

This chain connects TRBV2 to TRBJ2-5, with a possible D match to TRBD2 (5 bases). V was clipped by 6 bases and J by 4 bases, with 12 bases between them. CDR1 is SNHLY and CDR2 is FYNNEI in the germline V gene. The CDR3 spans 13 residues. The CDR3 loop is CASSPGLGETQYF. CDR3 in DNA: TGTGCCAGCAGCCCAGGACTGGGAGAGACCCAGTACTTC.

A word on this clone: Other nucleotide sequences from this sample produce the same CDR3. V usage is TRBV7-6 and J usage is TRBJ1-2; D is unclear. Germline V gene sequence: CDR1 SGHVS, CDR2 FNYEAQ. The V end lost 6 bases, the J end lost 2 bases, and 10 bases lay between the germline ends. The CDR3 contains 13 residues. This chain's CDR3 is CASSPTGNYGYTF. Written as DNA, the CDR3 is TGTGCCAGCAGTCCTACCGGGAACTATGGCTACACCTTC.

The chain couples TRBV25-1 to TRBJ1-1, with D possibly matching TRBD1 (6 bases). V lost 7 bases and J lost 11, with 20 bases in between. This CDR3 comprises 13 residues. Germline CDR1 and CDR2: MGHDK and SYGVNS. As DNA, the CDR3 is TGTGCCAGCAAGGGGGATTCTCAGCTCTGGGCTTTCTTT. This sequence encodes CASKGDSQLWAFF.

The chain employs TRBV5-4 and TRBJ2-7; the match to TRBD2 covers 12 bases. With 4 bases clipped from V and 4 bases from J, the junction kept 6 bases outside the gene matches. The germline CDR1 and CDR2 sequences are SGHNT and YYREEE (reference sequence). CDR3 length: 15 residues. CDR3 coding DNA: TGTGCCAGCAGCCTGACCGGACTAGCGGGGTACGAGCAGTACTTC. This gives the protein CASSLTGLAGYEQYF.

The gene calls are TRBV5-1 and TRBJ2-7; 11 nucleotides align to TRBD2. This CDR3 is 15 amino acids long. Germline V gene data show CDR1 as SGHRS and CDR2 as YFSETQ. The junction had 6 bases not matched to a gene; V was cut back by 5 bases and J by 2 bases. Here the CDR3 reads CASSWGLAETYEQYF. In DNA form, the CDR3 reads TGCGCCAGCAGTTGGGGACTAGCGGAGACCTACGAGCAGTACTTC.

The count of this clone is one. CDR3 bases: TGTGCCACCAGCTACCGGGACAGGGGACAGGAGCAGTACTTC. Protein product: CATSYRDRGQEQYF. The rearrangement uses TRBV15 and TRBJ2-7; 10 nucleotides align to TRBD1. The CDR3 loop spans 14 amino acids. Germline CDR1 and CDR2: LNHNV and YYDKDF (reference sequence). V shed 5 bases and J 7 bases; nucleotides not matched to a gene: 8.

This chain joins TRBV27 and TRBJ2-3; TRBD1 might be the D (5 bases). Germline CDR1 MNHEY, CDR2 SMNVEV (reference sequence). The CDR3 contains 16 residues. Trimming left V 1 base short and J 5 bases short, with 16 bases between. CDR3 coding DNA: TGTGCCAGCAGTTTATTTTCCAGGGCCCAGGGAGATACGCAGTATTTT. Translated, it gives CASSLFSRAQGDTQYF.

V and J are TRBV19 and TRBJ2-5; D call uncertain. Germline CDR1 and CDR2: LNHDA and SQIVND (reference sequence). Deletions cut 3 bases from V and 0 bases from J, with 17 bases between. CDR3 length: 17 residues. This CDR3 reads CASSISLDSQYQETQYF. The CDR3 nucleotides read TGTGCCAGTAGTATTTCCTTAGACTCTCAGTACCAAGAGACCCAGTACTTC.

The chain is built from TRBV6-9 and TRBJ2-5; TRBD2 agrees at 8 bases. The V segment lost 10 bases and the J segment 7 bases; nucleotides outside the gene matches: 14. Germline loops: CDR1 MNHGY, CDR2 SVAAGI. There are 14 residues in the CDR3. The chain's CDR3 is CANATAAGGGTQYF. The CDR3 nucleotides read TGTGCCAACGCGACGGCCGCGGGGGGAGGGACCCAGTACTTC.

The chain combines TRBV4-3 with TRBJ1-2, with no clear D. The length of the CDR3 is 14 residues. Between the trimmed V and J ends, which lost 0 bases and 2 bases, there was a span of 7 bases. Per the germline V gene, CDR1 is LGHNA and CDR2 is YSLEER. This CDR3 is CASSQDLQNYGYTF. The CDR3 nucleotides read TGCGCCAGCAGCCAAGATTTACAGAACTATGGCTACACCTTC.

The chain employs TRBV29-1 and TRBJ2-2; possibly TRBD2 for D (5 bases). From germline, CDR1 is SQVTM and CDR2 ANQGSEA. This CDR3 is 13 amino acids long. The CDR3 region is CTGKVDGGGELFF. The CDR3 DNA is TGCACCGGGAAGGTAGATGGAGGCGGGGAGCTGTTTTTT.

The chain recombines TRBV4-2 with TRBJ2-3, with 10 bases that match TRBD2. The CDR3 has 17 amino acids. Germline V gene sequence: CDR1 LGHNA, CDR2 YNFKEQ. V was pared by 4 bases and J by 5 bases, with 12 bases of the junction left unmatched. CDR3 coding DNA: TGTGCCAGCAGCCCCGCTGGGATAGCGGGGGGTTTAGATACGCAGTATTTT. Protein sequence: CASSPAGIAGGLDTQYF.

For the CDR3, the DNA is TGTGCCAGCAGCCCCCTCTTCGGACAGTCTCTTGGAGCTTTCTTT. This sequence encodes CASSPLFGQSLGAFF. The rearrangement links TRBV7-2 to TRBJ1-1; D might be TRBD1 (6 bases). CDR1 is SGHTA, CDR2 FQGNSA, per germline. V lost 5 bases to trimming and J lost 10 bases, with 23 bases between them. The CDR3 runs to 15 residues.

Only one count was recorded for this clone. The chain uses TRBV27 and TRBJ2-1; TRBD2 is a possible D gene (7 bases). Germline lookup yields CDR1 MNHEY and CDR2 SMNVEV (reference sequence). The CDR3 contains 16 residues. V gave up 6 bases and J gave up 4 bases, with 19 bases separating them. The CDR3 region is CASSRGALNYYNEQFF. CDR3 in DNA: TGTGCCAGCAGCCGGGGGGCCCTGAACTATTACAATGAGCAGTTCTTC.

The chain is built from TRBV7-2 and TRBJ1-6; 7 bases align to TRBD1. Germline V gene sequence: CDR1 SGHTA, CDR2 FQGNSA. The CDR3 has 15 residues. V trimming: 3 bases; J trimming: 9 bases; junction bases outside the gene matches: 8. The CDR3 region is CASSFQGGEGSPLHF. The CDR3 DNA reads TGTGCCAGCAGCTTTCAGGGGGGAGAAGGTTCACCCCTCCACTTT.

This chain uses TRBV29-1 with TRBJ2-3; D gene ambiguous. The ends were cut back, 7 bases at V and 0 bases at J, with 8 bases in the middle. The CDR3 sequence is 12 residues long. CDR1 SQVTM and CDR2 ANQGSEA come from the germline V gene. In DNA form, the CDR3 reads TGCAGCGACAGAACTAGCACAGATACGCAGTATTTT. It encodes CSDRTSTDTQYF.

The rearrangement joins TRBV27 to TRBJ2-7; 11 bases align to TRBD1. Germline V gene data show CDR1 as MNHEY and CDR2 as SMNVEV (reference sequence). This CDR3 contains 14 residues. Germline trimming cut 6 bases from V and 7 bases from J; bases unmatched to any gene: 8. The CDR3 sequence: CASSPGQGDREQYF. The DNA of the CDR3 is TGTGCCAGCAGCCCGGGACAGGGGGATCGGGAGCAGTACTTC.

The chain links TRBV4-1 to TRBJ2-7, with TRBD2 as a possible D gene (5 bases). The CDR3 length is 18 residues. The germline V and J ends were trimmed by 7 bases and 12 bases, with 37 bases remaining between them. Germline CDR1 MGHRA, CDR2 YSYEKL. The CDR3 DNA reads as TGCGCCAGCATCGTACTAGGGCCCCAGAGGTCCTGGATGAGTTCCCCGTACTTC. Its translation is CASIVLGPQRSWMSSPYF.

V and J are TRBV7-9 and TRBJ2-2, with 9 bases that match TRBD1. Germline assignment: CDR1 SEHNR and CDR2 FQNEAQ (reference sequence). This CDR3 has 17 residues. V trimming: 6 bases; J trimming: 4 bases; junction bases outside the gene matches: 12. CDR3 amino acids: CASRPSPGQGFTGELFF. The CDR3 nucleotides read TGTGCCAGCAGACCATCTCCGGGACAGGGTTTCACCGGGGAGCTGTTTTTT.

The V call is TRBV13, the J call TRBJ2-1; the match to TRBD2 covers 12 bases. This CDR3 spans 19 amino acids. With 5 bases clipped from V and 6 bases from J, the junction kept 17 bases outside the gene matches. The germline V gene encodes CDR1 PRHDT and CDR2 FYEKMQ (reference sequence). The CDR3 reads CASSPSGGARTLPSNEQFF. The CDR3, as DNA: TGTGCCAGCAGCCCTAGCGGGGGGGCAAGAACCCTTCCCAGCAATGAGCAGTTCTTC.